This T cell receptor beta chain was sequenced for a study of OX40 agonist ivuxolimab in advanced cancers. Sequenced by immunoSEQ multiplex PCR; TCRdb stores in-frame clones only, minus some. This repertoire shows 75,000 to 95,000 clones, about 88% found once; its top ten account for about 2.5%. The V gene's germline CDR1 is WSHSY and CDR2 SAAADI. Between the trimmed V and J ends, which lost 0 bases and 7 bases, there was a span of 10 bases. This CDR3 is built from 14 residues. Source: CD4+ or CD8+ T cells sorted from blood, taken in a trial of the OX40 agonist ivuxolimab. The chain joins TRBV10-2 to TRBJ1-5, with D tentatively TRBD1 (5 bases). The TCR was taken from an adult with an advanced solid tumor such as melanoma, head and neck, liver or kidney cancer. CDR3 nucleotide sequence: TGCGCCAGCAGTGAGTCGAAGGGACGGCAGCCCCAGCATTTT. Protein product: CASSESKGRQPQHF.